The clone carrying this TCR beta chain was counted at least ten times. TCRdb called the PCR reads again in MiXCR, with one record for every CDR3 protein. The sample lists about 13,000 distinct CDR3 sequences; around 11% were seen once. This entry belongs to a study of CXCR3 chemokines and chemotherapy response in bladder cancer. The germline V and J ends were trimmed by 5 bases and 7 bases, with 7 bases remaining between them. The CDR3 sequence is 12 residues long. The germline gives CDR1 KGHDR, CDR2 SFDVKD. This sample was taken from a patient whose treatment included neoadjuvant chemotherapy. The receptor was derived from a human donor with bladder cancer that did not respond to neoadjuvant chemotherapy. V gene TRBV24-1 combines with J gene TRBJ2-2; D remains unclear. The CDR3 nucleotides are TGTGCCACCAGTGGACACGACGGGGAGCTGTTTTTT. Translated, it gives CATSGHDGELFF.